The 10 T cell receptor beta chains given below trace back to one sample, sequenced in a study of blood T cells in healthy people across ages. A second 7 to 11 cycle PCR used barcoded and J-beta primers. Each CDR3 protein gets one entry after TCRdb re-called the 5' RACE reads with MiXCR. The repertoire holds more than 1,000,000 distinct CDR3 sequences, with roughly a quarter as singletons. In addition, the sample was reused for a study of T cells of mothers and their children.

Sample: blood. These receptors were obtained from a girl aged 2 to 10 in good health.

The chain carries TRBV28 and TRBJ1-2, with D unclear. CDR3 length: 11 amino acids. Trimming took off 5 bases at V and 4 bases at J, with 5 bases between the two ends. The germline V gene encodes CDR1 MDHEN and CDR2 SYDVKM. The CDR3, as DNA: TGTGCCAGCAGTACTATCTATGGCTACACCTTC. It yields the protein CASSTIYGYTF.

In its sample, this clonotype was seen a few times. The V and J genes are TRBV5-1 and TRBJ1-3; 7 bases are a match to TRBD1. The germline CDR1 and CDR2 sequences are SGHRS and YFSETQ. This CDR3 is 15 amino acids long. V was clipped by 4 bases and J by 4 bases; unmatched bases: 8. The CDR3 here is CASSKGGADGNTIYF. The CDR3 region has the DNA TGCGCCAGCAGCAAAGGGGGCGCGGACGGAAACACCATATATTTT. The full variable domain, completed using reference TRBV5-1 and TRBJ1-3, is KAGVTQTPRYLIKTRGQQVTLSCSPISGHRSVSWYQQTPGQGLQFLFEYFSETQRNKGNFPGRFSGRQFSNSRSEMNVSTLELGDSALYLCASSKGGADGNTIYFGEGSWLTVV.

This chain connects TRBV20-1 to TRBJ1-5, with 8 bases identical to TRBD1. V lost 3 bases and J lost 1; bases outside the gene matches: 14. This CDR3 contains 18 residues. CDR1 DFQATT and CDR2 SNEGSKA come from the germline V gene (reference sequence). The CDR3 protein is CSASPLSGGAGSNQPQHF. CDR3 in DNA: TGCAGTGCTAGTCCCCTCTCAGGGGGCGCGGGAAGCAATCAGCCCCAGCATTTT.

Many counts were recorded for this clonotype. V gene TRBV12-3 or TRBV12-4 combines with J gene TRBJ2-2; D not resolved. The V end was cut by 3 bases, the J end by 6 bases, with 2 bases between. The CDR3 loop spans 11 amino acids. This chain's CDR3 is CASSFPGELFF. CDR3 in DNA: TGTGCCAGCAGTTTCCCCGGGGAGCTGTTTTTT.

This chain joins TRBV7-2 and TRBJ1-2; 7 nucleotides agree with TRBD1. The CDR3 covers 16 residues. Germline CDR1 is SGHTA and CDR2 is FQGNSA. The trim removed 5 bases at V and 4 bases at J, leaving 13 bases unmatched. The CDR3: CASSAGWDRIPYGYTF. In DNA, the CDR3 is TGTGCCAGCAGCGCCGGGTGGGACAGAATACCCTATGGCTACACCTTC.

The chain employs TRBV28 and TRBJ1-3; tentatively, D is TRBD1 (5 bases). V shed 2 bases and J shed 2 bases, with 16 bases lying between them. The germline V gene encodes CDR1 MDHEN and CDR2 SYDVKM. CDR3 length equals 17 residues. This CDR3 reads CASSLHSTRVAGNTIYF. CDR3 DNA sequence: TGTGCCAGCAGTTTACACTCGACCAGGGTGGCTGGAAACACCATATATTTT.

The chain combines TRBV29-1 with TRBJ2-5; 7 bases fit TRBD1. Germline CDR1 SQVTM, CDR2 ANQGSEA. V shed 5 bases and J 5 bases; nucleotides not matched to a gene: 5. CDR3 length equals 12 residues. CDR3 DNA: TGCAGCGTTACCGGGACAGTGGAGACCCAGTACTTC. Amino acids: CSVTGTVETQYF.

The rearrangement uses TRBV20-1 and TRBJ2-7; D might be TRBD1 (5 bases). V lost 0 bases and J lost 0, with 9 bases in between. CDR3 length: 14 amino acids. Germline values: CDR1 DFQATT, CDR2 SNEGSKA (reference sequence). CDR3 in amino acids: CSARDRTISYEQYF. The CDR3 nucleotides read TGCAGTGCTAGAGACAGGACAATCTCCTACGAGCAGTACTTC.

The rearrangement links TRBV20-1 to TRBJ2-5; D gene unclear. Gene TRBJ2-7 matches the end of the DNA better, so the J call may be wrong. CDR1 is DFQATT, CDR2 SNEGSKA, per germline (reference sequence). The CDR3 consists of 16 residues. The CDR3 DNA is TGCAGTGCTGAAAAACTCACTCTACCGGACGGCTACGAGCAGTACTTC. Residues: CSAEKLTLPDGYEQYF.

This clonotype came up many times. This rearrangement joins TRBV28 to TRBJ2-7; D unclear. The CDR3 is made up of 13 amino acids. V lost 3 bases and J 2 bases, leaving 8 bases between the germline ends. CDR1 and CDR2 (germline): MDHEN, SYDVKM. Written as DNA, the CDR3 is TGTGCCAGCAGTTTGTCAGCAGCCTACGAGCAGTACTTC. It codes for CASSLSAAYEQYF.